This T cell receptor beta chain was captured by sequencing in a study of blood T cell repertoires in COVID-19. Overall study context: Specimens from acute and convalescent COVID-19 originated in the United States, Italy and Spain. T cells, B-cell-depleted T cells, or PBMCs supplied cDNA or gDNA.

Authors' processing steps: How many nucleated cells were present was estimated from reference gene primer amplification. Using immunoSEQ multiplex PCR, the repertoire was profiled, and TCRdb retains in-frame clones only, with some absent. The V and J calls and clone size were taken over from that table, and D and trimming were inferred from the DNA. Of roughly 160,000 clones in the sample, approximately 83% were seen once. CDR3 length: 14 amino acids. Trimming cost V 7 bases and J 8 bases, with 15 bases left between them. Germline V gene sequence: CDR1 MDHEN, CDR2 SYDVKM. The V gene is TRBV28, the J gene TRBJ1-6; D is undetermined. The sample consisted of peripheral blood. This TCR derives from a woman of 80 years or more with acute or convalescent COVID-19. The CDR3 DNA follows: TGTGCCAGCATCGGTACCCGGAGGGATTCACCCCTCCACTTT. Translation gives CASIGTRRDSPLHF.